This TCR beta chain was recovered during a study of blood T cell repertoires in COVID-19. Study-level information: Italy, Spain and the United States were the sources of the convalescent and acute COVID-19 samples. From T cells, B-cell-depleted T cells, or PBMCs came the material, which was cDNA or gDNA.

As originally analysed: Reference gene primer amplification yielded estimated nucleated cell counts. Assay used: immunoSEQ multiplex PCR; TCRdb lists only in-frame clones, some missing. That table gives V, J and clone size, and the DNA gave D and trimming. The data contain tens of thousands of clones, roughly 88% of them seen just once; the ten biggest clones take up less than 2.5%. This receptor was obtained from a man aged 25 to 45 with acute or convalescent COVID-19. Sequencing was carried out using peripheral blood.

The DNA of the CDR3 is TGTGCCAGCAGCCTGCTCGGACAGGGAAATTCACCCCTCCACTTT. Amino acids: CASSLLGQGNSPLHF. The J gene is TRBJ1-6, the V gene TRBV7-9; 8 bases line up with TRBD1. The CDR3 contains 15 residues. The germline CDR1 and CDR2 sequences are SEHNR and FQNEAQ (reference sequence). J gave up 7 bases and V 5 bases, and 7 bases lay outside the gene matches.